The rows below give T cell receptor beta chains drawn from one sample of a study of T cell repertoires in cytomegalovirus infection. Using its own MiXCR run on the reads, TCRdb lists one record per CDR3 protein. Of about 85,000 distinct CDR3 sequences in the sample, more than 40% were seen once. These receptors lack a known antigen. Sequenced material: CD8+ T cells from cultured PBMCs, taken from culture after CMV antigen stimulation. These receptors were collected from a human donor in good health (CMV status not recorded). Some clones in this sample may be carry-over from other donors' samples. Both conserved end residues are part of each CDR3. Fields, in order: V gene, D gene, J gene, clone size, CDR3 DNA, CDR3 protein. D genes are given only for firm matches. Rows give clone size only sometimes, using once, few, many, or a class for an expanded clone.

v_gene: TRBV19
d_gene: .
j_gene: TRBJ2-2
abundance: few
CDR3nt: TGTGCCAGTAGTATTCCTCCGTCGGCAGGTGTGGGAAAGGGCACCGGGGAGCTGTTTTTT
CDR3aa: CASSIPPSAGVGKGTGELFF

v_gene: TRBV27
d_gene: .
j_gene: TRBJ2-7
abundance: .
CDR3nt: TGTGCCAGCAGTTCCGGAGGGATGATGGACGAGCAGTACTTC
CDR3aa: CASSSGGMMDEQYF

v_gene: TRBV11-2
d_gene: .
j_gene: TRBJ2-7
abundance: .
CDR3nt: TGTGCCAGCAGCGTAGGGAGAGCCTACGAGCAGTACTTC
CDR3aa: CASSVGRAYEQYF

v_gene: TRBV9
d_gene: .
j_gene: TRBJ1-2
abundance: .
CDR3nt: TGTGCCAGCAGCGGAGTGGGGGGCTACACCTTC
CDR3aa: CASSGVGGYTF

v_gene: TRBV7-9
d_gene: TRBD1
j_gene: TRBJ1-4
abundance: .
CDR3nt: TGTGCCAGCAGCTTCAACAGGGGGCAGTTTGAAAAACTGTTTTTT
CDR3aa: CASSFNRGQFEKLFF

v_gene: TRBV7-6
d_gene: .
j_gene: TRBJ1-2
abundance: .
CDR3nt: TGTGCCAGCAGCTACAGGGTCGACTATGGCTACACCTTC
CDR3aa: CASSYRVDYGYTF

v_gene: TRBV7-6
d_gene: TRBD2
j_gene: TRBJ2-7
abundance: .
CDR3nt: TGTGCCAGCAGCTCCGGACTAGCGAAATACGAGCAGTACTTC
CDR3aa: CASSSGLAKYEQYF

v_gene: TRBV2
d_gene: TRBD1
j_gene: TRBJ1-1
abundance: .
CDR3nt: TGTGCCATCCTAGGACAGGGCACTGTATCTTGCTTT
CDR3aa: CAILGQGTVSCF

v_gene: TRBV28
d_gene: .
j_gene: TRBJ2-4
abundance: .
CDR3nt: TGTGCCAGCAGTTTCCGGACGGGGGATTCCAAAAACATTCAGTACTTC
CDR3aa: CASSFRTGDSKNIQYF

v_gene: TRBV7-9
d_gene: TRBD1
j_gene: TRBJ2-7
abundance: .
CDR3nt: TGTGCCAGCAGCCCCCCCCGGGACAGGGGTACGTACGAGCAGTACTTC
CDR3aa: CASSPPRDRGTYEQYF

v_gene: TRBV28
d_gene: TRBD1
j_gene: TRBJ1-6
abundance: .
CDR3nt: TGTGCCAGCAAATCGACAGGGGGTAATTCACCCCTCCACTTT
CDR3aa: CASKSTGGNSPLHF

v_gene: TRBV19
d_gene: TRBD1
j_gene: TRBJ2-5
abundance: .
CDR3nt: TGTGCCAGTAGTATGAGGGGGACAGTGCCAGGATCCTCCCAAGAGACCCAGTACTTC
CDR3aa: CASSMRGTVPGSSQETQYF

v_gene: TRBV28
d_gene: .
j_gene: TRBJ2-1
abundance: .
CDR3nt: TGTGCCAGCAGCCAAGCCATTGGGGCCTCCTACAATGAGCAGTTCTTC
CDR3aa: CASSQAIGASYNEQFF

v_gene: TRBV7-2
d_gene: .
j_gene: TRBJ1-2
abundance: many
CDR3nt: TGTGCCAGCAGCTCCACCGGGGAGCGGGGCTACACCTTC
CDR3aa: CASSSTGERGYTF

v_gene: TRBV29-1
d_gene: .
j_gene: TRBJ1-1
abundance: .
CDR3nt: TGCAGCGCCACGACAGGAGCCGGCACCCGATTT
CDR3aa: CSATTGAGTRF

v_gene: TRBV11-2
d_gene: .
j_gene: TRBJ2-1
abundance: .
CDR3nt: TGTGCCAGCAGCCCCTACGGACGGACCAGGGATGAGCAGTTCTTC
CDR3aa: CASSPYGRTRDEQFF

v_gene: TRBV19
d_gene: TRBD2
j_gene: TRBJ2-3
abundance: .
CDR3nt: TGTGCCAGTACGACTAGCGGGGCTCCAGGAGATACGCAGTATTTT
CDR3aa: CASTTSGAPGDTQYF

v_gene: TRBV7-8
d_gene: TRBD2
j_gene: TRBJ2-5
abundance: .
CDR3nt: TGTGCCAGCAGCTCACATTTCGGGGGGATACAAGAGACCCAGTACTTC
CDR3aa: CASSSHFGGIQETQYF

v_gene: TRBV27
d_gene: TRBD1
j_gene: TRBJ2-7
abundance: .
CDR3nt: TGTGCCAGCAGTTTAGGGACAGGGATCTACGAGCAGTACTTC
CDR3aa: CASSLGTGIYEQYF

v_gene: TRBV6-6
d_gene: TRBD1
j_gene: TRBJ1-6
abundance: .
CDR3nt: TGTGCCAGCAGTTACGGCCCTACAGGGGATTCACCCCTCCACTTT
CDR3aa: CASSYGPTGDSPLHF

v_gene: TRBV5-8
d_gene: .
j_gene: TRBJ1-5
abundance: .
CDR3nt: TGTGCCAGCAGCTTGATTTCAGGGGTGAGTCAGCCCCAGCATTTT
CDR3aa: CASSLISGVSQPQHF

v_gene: TRBV7-8
d_gene: .
j_gene: TRBJ1-3
abundance: few
CDR3nt: TGTGCCAGCAGCCCGCGCGGCCGCTCTGGAAACACCATATATTTT
CDR3aa: CASSPRGRSGNTIYF

v_gene: TRBV7-3
d_gene: .
j_gene: TRBJ2-3
abundance: .
CDR3nt: TGTGCCAGCAGACCTGAGAGCACAGATACGCAGTATTTT
CDR3aa: CASRPESTDTQYF

v_gene: TRBV7-8
d_gene: .
j_gene: TRBJ1-2
abundance: few
CDR3nt: TGTGCCAGCAGCTTAGAGGGTCGTAATGGCTACACCTTC
CDR3aa: CASSLEGRNGYTF

v_gene: TRBV6-1
d_gene: .
j_gene: TRBJ2-1
abundance: .
CDR3nt: TGTGCCAGCAGTGAAGCGGGCGGACCCTACAATGAGCAGTTCTTC
CDR3aa: CASSEAGGPYNEQFF

v_gene: TRBV28
d_gene: TRBD1
j_gene: TRBJ2-2
abundance: .
CDR3nt: TGTGCCAGCAGTTCCGGGACAGATGGGAACACCGGGGAGCTGTTTTTT
CDR3aa: CASSSGTDGNTGELFF

v_gene: TRBV5-4
d_gene: .
j_gene: TRBJ1-5
abundance: .
CDR3nt: TGTGCCAGCAGCACCCTTCCAGGGAGCGATCAGCCCCAGCATTTT
CDR3aa: CASSTLPGSDQPQHF